One and the same sample provided the 27 T cell receptor beta chains below, sequenced in a study of blood T cells in healthy people across ages. For the second PCR, which ran for roughly 7 to 11 cycles, a sample-barcoded 5' primer and a J-beta primer mix were used. TCRdb passed the 5' RACE reads through MiXCR, listing each CDR3 protein once. The top ten hold roughly an eighth of the sample, which has approximately 940,000 distinct CDR3 sequences, about 44% seen once. Sequencing input: blood. Every receptor here comes from a man aged 25 to 45 in good health.

This clonotype has more than one count but fewer than ten. The rearrangement links TRBV4-1 to TRBJ2-1; D possibly corresponds to TRBD1 (6 bases). The V end lost 3 bases, the J end lost 8 bases, and 17 bases lay between the germline ends. Germline V lookup: CDR1 MGHRA, CDR2 YSYEKL. The CDR3 is 15 residues long. In DNA, the CDR3 is TGCGCCAGCAGCCACACAGGGATGACCGAGGATGAGCAGTTCTTC. Its translation is CASSHTGMTEDEQFF.

The chain carries TRBV5-1 and TRBJ2-1; D is uncertain. CDR3 size: 16 residues. The V gene's germline CDR1 is SGHRS and CDR2 YFSETQ. V was pared by 4 bases and J by 0 bases, with 14 bases between. The CDR3 loop is CASSHREGFSYNEQFF. The CDR3 nucleotides are TGCGCCAGCAGCCACCGCGAAGGGTTCTCCTACAATGAGCAGTTCTTC.

The chain employs TRBV7-9 and TRBJ2-7; TRBD2 matches at 9 bases. The CDR3 is 16 amino acids. Germline CDR1 SEHNR, CDR2 FQNEAQ (reference sequence). J lost 10 bases, V lost 4 bases, and 17 bases had no gene match. The CDR3 spells CASSSSRSGGPIIQYF. The DNA of the CDR3 is TGTGCCAGCAGCTCTTCCCGTAGCGGGGGCCCAATAATCCAGTACTTC.

This clonotype was picked up a small number of times. The chain's CDR3 is CASGSGTPADTQYF. For the CDR3, the DNA is TGTGCTAGTGGTTCGGGGACGCCGGCAGATACGCAGTATTTT. This chain joins TRBV12-5 and TRBJ2-3; the D call may be TRBD1 or TRBD2 (5 bases each). Germline CDR1 and CDR2: LGHNT and FRNRAP. This CDR3 comprises 14 residues. V lost 4 bases to trimming and J lost 4 bases, with 12 bases between them.

This clonotype was counted a few times. This chain joins TRBV3-1 and TRBJ2-7, with unresolved D. Germline V gives CDR1 LGHDT, CDR2 YNNKEL (reference sequence). CDR3 length: 13 amino acids. V was pared by 2 bases and J by 3 bases, with 8 bases between. CDR3 sequence (DNA): TGTGCCAGCAGCCAACTTAGAGACTACGAGCAGTACTTC. Encoded protein: CASSQLRDYEQYF.

The rearrangement joins TRBV29-1 to TRBJ2-7, with D possibly matching TRBD2 (6 bases). Trimming took off 6 bases at V and 1 base at J, with 16 bases between the two ends. The CDR3 sequence is 14 residues long. Germline CDR1 is SQVTM and CDR2 is ANQGSEA. This chain's CDR3 is CSVAGGEGSYEQYF. The DNA of the CDR3 is TGCAGCGTCGCCGGAGGGGAAGGGTCCTACGAGCAGTACTTC.

This clonotype has a handful of counts. The chain uses TRBV28 and TRBJ2-5; TRBD1 might be the D (6 bases). This CDR3 has 17 amino acids. Trimming left V 1 base short and J 2 bases short, with 17 bases between. The V gene's germline CDR1 is MDHEN and CDR2 SYDVKM. Written as DNA, the CDR3 is TGTGCCAGCAGTTTATCCCAGGGGCCAATATCGCAAGAGACCCAGTACTTC. It yields the protein CASSLSQGPISQETQYF.

The chain carries TRBV7-2 and TRBJ2-7, with 13 bases lining up with TRBD2. The J call may be in error: the DNA end matches TRBJ2-5 better. Germline assignment: CDR1 SGHTA and CDR2 FQGNSA. The CDR3 totals 16 residues. The CDR3 reads CASSPLAGGGRETQYF. CDR3 DNA sequence: TGTGCCAGCAGCCCACTAGCGGGGGGGGGCAGAGAGACCCAGTACTTC.

In the case of this clonotype: At one of its ends the junction is not consistent with the germline gene, which may arise from a read error. The V and J genes are TRBV6-5 and TRBJ2-2; possible D gene TRBD1, 5 bases. CDR3 length: 15 residues. The germline CDR1 and CDR2 sequences are MNHEY and SVGAGI. The chain's CDR3 is CACSSQGRNTGELFF. CDR3 nucleotides: TGTGCCTGCAGTTCGCAGGGTAGGAACACCGGGGAGCTGTTTTTT.

This clonotype appeared a few times. The rearrangement joins TRBV10-3 to TRBJ2-7, with TRBD1 matching 9 bases. The ends lost 0 bases at V and 3 bases at J; junction bases unmatched: 3. The CDR3 loop spans 15 amino acids. CDR1 and CDR2 from the germline V gene are ENHRY and SYGVKD. CDR3 nucleotides: TGTGCCATCAGTGAGTCAACGGACAGGGGCTACGAGCAGTACTTC. This encodes CAISESTDRGYEQYF.

The chain couples TRBV21-1 to TRBJ2-5. TRBV21-1 is a pseudogene locus. The CDR3 covers 15 residues. The CDR3 DNA sequence: TGTGCCAGCATCAAAAGGAAGGGTCTCCTGGATGAGCAGTACTTC. This translates into CASIKRKGLLDEQYF.

This clonotype was counted between two and nine times. The V gene is TRBV7-2, the J gene TRBJ1-1, with D tentatively TRBD1 (6 bases). The CDR3 sequence is 14 residues long. V was shortened by 3 bases and J by 6 bases, with 14 bases between the two germline ends. Germline values: CDR1 SGHTA, CDR2 FQGNSA. The CDR3 spells CASSFTGTGAEAFF. The CDR3 DNA is TGTGCCAGCAGCTTCACAGGGACGGGGGCTGAAGCTTTCTTT.

Comment on this clonotype: This clone may be a read error of a much larger clone one base away. The CDR3 here is CASSSVESSYNEQYF. CDR3 DNA: TGTGCCAGCAGCTCGGTAGAGAGCTCCTACAATGAGCAGTACTTC. The chain carries TRBV7-2 and TRBJ2-1; no reliable D call. Judging by the DNA end, TRBJ2-7 fits better; the J call may be wrong. Germline V lookup: CDR1 SGHTA, CDR2 FQGNSA. The CDR3 spans 15 residues.

The chain links TRBV2 to TRBJ2-4; no definite D call. Germline lookup yields CDR1 SNHLY and CDR2 FYNNEI. This CDR3 comprises 12 residues. In nucleotides, the CDR3 is TGTGCTTCAGCCCTAGCCAAAAACATTCAGTACTTC. Residues: CASALAKNIQYF.

This clonotype was detected ten times or more. The V gene is TRBV28, the J gene TRBJ1-2; possibly TRBD1 for D (5 bases). The CDR3 is 16 amino acids. V gave up 3 bases and J gave up 4 bases, with 18 bases separating them. The germline CDR1 and CDR2 sequences are MDHEN and SYDVKM. The CDR3 protein is CASSLGTGVGIYGYTF. The DNA for the CDR3 is TGTGCCAGCAGTTTGGGAACAGGCGTAGGGATCTATGGCTACACCTTC.

This clonotype appeared a few times. The CDR3 region has the DNA TGCGCCAGCAGCCACCGGGCGGGTGAGCAGTTCTTC. This gives the protein CASSHRAGEQFF. The V call is TRBV5-1, the J call TRBJ2-1; D is perhaps TRBD2 (5 bases). V was pared by 4 bases and J by 9 bases, with 11 bases between. The CDR3 length is 12 residues. Germline V gene sequence: CDR1 SGHRS, CDR2 YFSETQ. Complete variable domain (other parts from reference TRBV5-1 and TRBJ2-1): KAGVTQTPRYLIKTRGQQVTLSCSPISGHRSVSWYQQTPGQGLQFLFEYFSETQRNKGNFPGRFSGRQFSNSRSEMNVSTLELGDSALYLCASSHRAGEQFFGPGTRLTVL.

V usage is TRBV30 and J usage is TRBJ2-4; TRBD1 matches at 7 bases. Germline CDR1 and CDR2: GTSNPN and SVGIG (reference sequence). V trimming: 2 bases; J trimming: 7 bases; junction bases outside the gene matches: 20. The CDR3 is 18 residues long. CDR3 nucleotide sequence: TGTGCCTGGAGTACTAACAGGGACAGAGATATTTGGGAGAACATTCAGTACTTC. Its translation: CAWSTNRDRDIWENIQYF. The full variable domain, completed using reference TRBV30 and TRBJ2-4, is SQTIHQWPATLVQPVGSPLSLECTVEGTSNPNLYWYRQAAGRGLQLLFYSVGIGQISSEVPQNLSASRPQDRQFILSSKKLLLSDSGFYLCAWSTNRDRDIWENIQYFGAGTRLSVL.

In regard to this clonotype: A read error is likely, as this CDR3 ends without the conserved phenylalanine or tryptophan. The chain is built from TRBV5-1 and TRBJ2-3; 10 positions agree with TRBD2. Germline V lookup: CDR1 SGHRS, CDR2 YFSETQ. The trim removed 4 bases at V and 0 bases at J, leaving 5 bases unmatched. The CDR3 consists of 16 residues. For the CDR3, the DNA is TGCGCCAGCAGCATACTAGCGGGGTCGAGCACAGATACGCAGTATTAT. It yields the protein CASSILAGSSTDTQYY.

The gene calls are TRBV27 and TRBJ1-2; 7 positions agree with TRBD1. The CDR3 contains 16 residues. Germline-derived CDR1 and CDR2 are MNHEY and SMNVEV (reference sequence). The trim removed 2 bases at V and 6 bases at J, leaving 12 bases unmatched. In DNA, the CDR3 is TGTGCCAGCAGTTTAAGCCTTACAGGGGATCGGGATGGCTACACCTTC. It is translated as CASSLSLTGDRDGYTF.

The chain employs TRBV11-2 and TRBJ2-3; D remains unclear. V was pared by 4 bases and J by 2 bases, with 13 bases between. This CDR3 has 15 amino acids. Per germline, CDR1 SGHAT and CDR2 FQNNGV. CDR3 in DNA: TGTGCCAGCAGCTCCTCTTACGGGCACACAGATACGCAGTATTTT. Translated, it gives CASSSSYGHTDTQYF.

This chain links TRBV6-1 with TRBJ2-5; 8 bases line up with TRBD1. With 8 bases clipped from V and 6 bases from J, the junction kept 11 bases outside the gene matches. Germline CDR1 and CDR2: MNHNS and SASEGT. This CDR3 contains 14 residues. In DNA, the CDR3 is TGTGCCAGCGCTAGCCAGGGGGCGACAAAGACCCAGTACTTC. It is translated as CASASQGATKTQYF.

The chain joins TRBV12-5 to TRBJ2-1; D might be TRBD1 (6 bases). The V end was cut by 6 bases, the J end by 7 bases, with 13 bases between. The CDR3 is made up of 13 amino acids. Germline V gene lookup returns CDR1 LGHNT and CDR2 FRNRAP. The CDR3 is CASGPRQGNEQFF. The CDR3 nucleotides are TGTGCTAGTGGCCCTCGGCAGGGGAATGAGCAGTTCTTC. The full variable domain, completed using reference TRBV12-5 and TRBJ2-1, is DARVTQTPRHKVTEMGQEVTMRCQPILGHNTVFWYRQTMMQGLELLAYFRNRAPLDDSGMPKDRFSAEMPDATLATLKIQPSEPRDSAVYFCASGPRQGNEQFFGPGTRLTVL.

The chain is built from TRBV6-2 or TRBV6-3 and TRBJ1-2; D not certain. Germline CDR1 reads MNHEY; CDR2 reads SVGEGT. This CDR3 spans 18 amino acids. Trimming pared 4 bases from V and 8 bases from J, leaving 29 bases between. The CDR3 region is CASSSATDERKSSRGYTF. CDR3 nucleotide sequence: TGTGCCAGCAGTTCAGCCACGGACGAACGAAAGTCCTCCCGGGGCTACACCTTC.

The chain employs TRBV4-3 and TRBJ2-7, with 7 bases aligning to TRBD1. The germline CDR1 and CDR2 sequences are LGHNA and YSLEER. There are 16 residues in the CDR3. Losses at the gene ends were 0 bases for V and 7 bases for J; bases not matched to a gene: 12. The CDR3 reads CASSQDSTGAPNEQYF. In DNA form, the CDR3 reads TGCGCCAGCAGCCAAGATAGTACAGGGGCTCCCAATGAGCAGTACTTC.

The V and J genes are TRBV20-1 and TRBJ1-5; perhaps TRBD1 as D (5 bases). The V end lost 8 bases, the J end lost 8 bases, and 13 bases lay between the germline ends. CDR1 is DFQATT and CDR2 is SNEGSKA in the germline V gene (reference sequence). This CDR3 comprises 11 residues. The CDR3: CSLRGGKPQHF. Here the CDR3 DNA reads TGCAGTCTTAGGGGAGGCAAGCCCCAGCATTTT.

The chain uses TRBV3-1 and TRBJ2-1; D possibly matches TRBD1 or TRBD2 (6 bases each). The CDR3 consists of 16 residues. Germline CDR1 reads LGHDT; CDR2 reads YNNKEL (reference sequence). V lost 4 bases and J 4 bases, leaving 17 bases between the germline ends. The CDR3: CASSRGYPGAYNEQFF. CDR3 nucleotide sequence: TGTGCCAGCAGCCGCGGTTATCCGGGGGCATACAATGAGCAGTTCTTC.

On this clonotype itself: One end of the junction fails to match germline, which may point to a read error. This rearrangement joins TRBV5-1 to TRBJ2-3; 10 nucleotides align to TRBD1. The V gene's germline CDR1 is SGHRS and CDR2 YFSETQ. The CDR3 is made up of 16 amino acids. The chain's CDR3 is CASRLGQGPITDTQYF. The DNA for the CDR3 is TGCGCCAGCAGGTTGGGACAGGGGCCTATCACAGATACGCAGTATTTT. The full variable domain, with the rest looked up from reference TRBV5-1 and TRBJ2-3, is KAGVTQTPRYLIKTRGQQVTLSCSPISGHRSVSWYQQTPGQGLQFLFEYFSETQRNKGNFPGRFSGRQFSNSRSEMNVSTLELGDSALYLCASRLGQGPITDTQYFGPGTRLTVL.